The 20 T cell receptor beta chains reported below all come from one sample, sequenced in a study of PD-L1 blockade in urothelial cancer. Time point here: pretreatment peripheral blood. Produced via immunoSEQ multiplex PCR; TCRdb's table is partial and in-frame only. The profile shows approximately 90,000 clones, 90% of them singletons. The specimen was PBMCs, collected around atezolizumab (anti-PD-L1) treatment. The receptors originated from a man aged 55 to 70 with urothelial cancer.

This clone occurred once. CDR3 sequence: CSGMTSGVSDTQYF. The DNA of the CDR3 is TGCAGCGGGATGACTAGCGGGGTATCGGATACGCAGTATTTT. V and J are TRBV29-1 and TRBJ2-3; TRBD2 matches 11 bases. This CDR3 region has 14 residues. Trimming took 7 bases from V and 6 from J; bases not matched to a gene: 9. CDR1 and CDR2 (germline): SQVTM, ANQGSEA.

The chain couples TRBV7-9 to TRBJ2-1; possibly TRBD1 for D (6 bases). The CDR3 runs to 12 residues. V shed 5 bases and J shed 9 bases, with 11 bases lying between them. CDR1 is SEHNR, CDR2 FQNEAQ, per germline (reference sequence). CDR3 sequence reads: CASSEGVGEQFF. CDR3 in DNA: TGTGCCAGCAGCGAGGGGGTTGGTGAGCAGTTCTTC.

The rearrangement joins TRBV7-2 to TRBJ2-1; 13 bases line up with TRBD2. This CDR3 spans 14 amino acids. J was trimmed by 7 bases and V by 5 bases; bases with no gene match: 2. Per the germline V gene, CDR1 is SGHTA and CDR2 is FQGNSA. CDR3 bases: TGTGCCAGCAGCGCACTAGCGGGGGGGAATGAGCAGTTCTTC. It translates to CASSALAGGNEQFF.

The CDR3 reads CAWSSEISEKLFF. The CDR3, as DNA: TGTGCCTGGAGCTCGGAGATTTCGGAAAAACTGTTTTTT. The rearrangement uses TRBV30 and TRBJ1-4; the D is unclear. CDR3 length: 13 amino acids. CDR1 is GTSNPN and CDR2 is SVGIG in the germline V gene (reference sequence). The germline V and J ends were trimmed by 3 bases and 8 bases, with 13 bases remaining between them.

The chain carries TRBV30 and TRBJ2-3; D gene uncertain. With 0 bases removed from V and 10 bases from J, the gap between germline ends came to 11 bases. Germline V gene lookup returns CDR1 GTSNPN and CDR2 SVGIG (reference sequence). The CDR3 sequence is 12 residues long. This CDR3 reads CAWSVLESAQYF. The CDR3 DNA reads TGTGCCTGGAGTGTACTTGAATCGGCGCAGTATTTT.

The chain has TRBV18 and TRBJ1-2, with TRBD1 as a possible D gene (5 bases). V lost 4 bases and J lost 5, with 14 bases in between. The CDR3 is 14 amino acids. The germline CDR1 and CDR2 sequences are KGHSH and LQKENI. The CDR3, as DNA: TGTGCCAGCTCACGACCCGCAGGGTCTTATGGCTACACCTTC. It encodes CASSRPAGSYGYTF.

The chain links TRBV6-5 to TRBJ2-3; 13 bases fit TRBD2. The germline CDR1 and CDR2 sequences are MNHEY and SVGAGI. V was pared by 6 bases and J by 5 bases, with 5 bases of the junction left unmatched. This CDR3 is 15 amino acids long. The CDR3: CASSSTSGGIDTQYF. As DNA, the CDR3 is TGTGCCAGCAGCTCGACTAGCGGGGGGATAGATACGCAGTATTTT.

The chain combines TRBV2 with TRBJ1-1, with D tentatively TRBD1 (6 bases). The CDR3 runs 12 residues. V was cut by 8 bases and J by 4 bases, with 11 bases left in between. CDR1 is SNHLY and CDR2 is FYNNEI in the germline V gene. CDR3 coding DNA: TGTGCCAGCTCGGGGACATCCACTGAAGCTTTCTTT. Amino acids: CASSGTSTEAFF.

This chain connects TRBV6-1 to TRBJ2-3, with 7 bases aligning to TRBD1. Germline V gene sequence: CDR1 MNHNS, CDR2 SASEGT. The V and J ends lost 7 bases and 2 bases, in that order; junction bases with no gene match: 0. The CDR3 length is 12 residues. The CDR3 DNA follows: TGTGCCAGCAAGGGGGCCACAGATACGCAGTATTTT. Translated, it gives CASKGATDTQYF.

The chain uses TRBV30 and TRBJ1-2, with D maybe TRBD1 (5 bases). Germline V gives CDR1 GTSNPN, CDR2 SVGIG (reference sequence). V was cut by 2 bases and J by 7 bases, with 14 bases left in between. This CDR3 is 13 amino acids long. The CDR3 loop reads CAWSLPGYRGYTF. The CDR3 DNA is TGTGCCTGGAGTCTGCCAGGGTATCGTGGCTACACCTTC.

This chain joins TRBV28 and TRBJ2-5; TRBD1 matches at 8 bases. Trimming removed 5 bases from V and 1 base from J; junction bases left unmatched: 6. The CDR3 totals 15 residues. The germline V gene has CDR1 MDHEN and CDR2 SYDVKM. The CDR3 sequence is CASSPPGTGQETQYF. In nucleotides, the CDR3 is TGTGCCAGCAGTCCGCCCGGGACAGGCCAAGAGACCCAGTACTTC. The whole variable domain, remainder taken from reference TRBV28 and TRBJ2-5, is DVKVTQSSRYLVKRTGEKVFLECVQDMDHENMFWYRQDPGLGLRLIYFSYDVKMKEKGDIPEGYSVSREKKERFSLILESASTNQTSMYLCASSPPGTGQETQYFGPGTRLLVL.

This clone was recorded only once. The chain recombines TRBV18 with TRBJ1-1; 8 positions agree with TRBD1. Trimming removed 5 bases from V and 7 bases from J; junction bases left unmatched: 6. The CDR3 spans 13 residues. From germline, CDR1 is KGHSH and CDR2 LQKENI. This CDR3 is CASSVDRGGEAFF. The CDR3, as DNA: TGTGCCAGCTCAGTAGACAGGGGAGGTGAAGCTTTCTTT. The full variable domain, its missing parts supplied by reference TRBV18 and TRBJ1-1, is NAGVMQNPRHLVRRRGQEARLRCSPMKGHSHVYWYRQLPEEGLKFMVYLQKENIIDESGMPKERFSAEFPKEGPSILRIQQVVRGDSAAYFCASSVDRGGEAFFGQGTRLTVV.

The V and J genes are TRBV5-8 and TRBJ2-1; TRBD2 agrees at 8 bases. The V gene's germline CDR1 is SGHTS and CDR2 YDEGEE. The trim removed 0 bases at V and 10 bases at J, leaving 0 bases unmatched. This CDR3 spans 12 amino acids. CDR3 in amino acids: CASSLGLAEQFF. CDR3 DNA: TGTGCCAGCAGCTTGGGACTAGCGGAGCAGTTCTTC. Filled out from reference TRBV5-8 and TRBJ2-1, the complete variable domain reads EAGVTQSPTHLIKTRGQQATLRCSPISGHTSVYWYQQALGLGLQFLLWYDEGEERNRGNFPPRFSGRQFPNYSSELNVNALELEDSALYLCASSLGLAEQFFGPGTRLTVL.

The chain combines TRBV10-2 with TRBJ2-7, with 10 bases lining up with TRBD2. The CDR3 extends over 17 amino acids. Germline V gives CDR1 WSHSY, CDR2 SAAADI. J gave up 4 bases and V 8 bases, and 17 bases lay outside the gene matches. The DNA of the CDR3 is TGCGCCAGCCCCGGCCGGTCGAGCGGGGGGGTAAGGTACGAGCAGTACTTC. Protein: CASPGRSSGGVRYEQYF.

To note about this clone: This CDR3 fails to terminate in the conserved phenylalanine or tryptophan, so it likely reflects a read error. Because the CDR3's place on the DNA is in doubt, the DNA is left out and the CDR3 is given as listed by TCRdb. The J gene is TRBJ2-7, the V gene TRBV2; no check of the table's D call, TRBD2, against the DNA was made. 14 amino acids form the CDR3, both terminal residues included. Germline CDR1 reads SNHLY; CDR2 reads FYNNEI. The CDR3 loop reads CASSESGGRAAPIS.

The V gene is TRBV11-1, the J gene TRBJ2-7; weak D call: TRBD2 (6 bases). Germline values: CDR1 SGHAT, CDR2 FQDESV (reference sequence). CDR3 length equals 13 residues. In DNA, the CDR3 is TGTGCGGCGGGGAGCCCTCAAAATGGGGAGCAGTACTTC. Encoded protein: CAAGSPQNGEQYF.

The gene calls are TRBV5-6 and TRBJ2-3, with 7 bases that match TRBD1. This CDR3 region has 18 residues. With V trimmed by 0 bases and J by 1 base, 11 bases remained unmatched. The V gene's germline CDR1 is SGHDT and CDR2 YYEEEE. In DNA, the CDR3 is TGTGCCAGCAGCTTGGATTGGATCCAACAGGGGCGCACAGATACGCAGTATTTT. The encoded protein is CASSLDWIQQGRTDTQYF.

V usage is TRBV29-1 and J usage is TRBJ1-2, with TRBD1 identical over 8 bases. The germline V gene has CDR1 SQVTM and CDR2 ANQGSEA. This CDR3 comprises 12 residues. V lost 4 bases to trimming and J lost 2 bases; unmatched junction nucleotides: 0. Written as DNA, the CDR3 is TGCAGCGTTGGGGACAGGAACTATGGCTACACCTTC. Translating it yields CSVGDRNYGYTF. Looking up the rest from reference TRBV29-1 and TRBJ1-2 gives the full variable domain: SAVISQKPSRDICQRGTSLTIQCQVDSQVTMMFWYRQQPGQSLTLIATANQGSEATYESGFVIDKFPISRPNLTFSTLTVSNMSPEDSSIYLCSVGDRNYGYTFGSGTRLTVV.

The DNA of the CDR3 is TGTGCCAGTAGTATTCGGGTTGGGAGGTCTGGGGCCAACGTCCTGACTTTC. Protein product: CASSIRVGRSGANVLTF. The chain couples TRBV19 to TRBJ2-6; tentatively, D is TRBD2 (6 bases). The V gene's germline CDR1 is LNHDA and CDR2 SQIVND (reference sequence). This CDR3 region has 17 residues. V lost 3 bases and J lost 1, with 13 bases in between.

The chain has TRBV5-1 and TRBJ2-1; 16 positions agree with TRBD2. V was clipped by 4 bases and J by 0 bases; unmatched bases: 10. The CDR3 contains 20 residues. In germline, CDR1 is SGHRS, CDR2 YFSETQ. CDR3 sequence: CASSPGLAGGKSVSYNEQFF. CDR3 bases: TGCGCCAGCAGCCCGGGACTAGCGGGGGGGAAGAGCGTCTCCTACAATGAGCAGTTCTTC.